The clone carrying this T cell receptor (beta chain) showed up just a few times. The antigen remains unidentified. TCRdb recomputed calls from the RT-PCR reads with MiXCR, one row per CDR3 protein. Of under 500,000 distinct CDR3 sequences listed, approximately 11% are singletons. This sample is part of a study of response to subunit inactivated influenza vaccine. The length of the CDR3 is 16 residues. J lost 7 bases, V lost 5 bases, and 10 bases had no gene match. Germline V gives CDR1 SGHTA, CDR2 FQGTGA. Broader study findings: The authors offered the suggestion that each seasonal influenza vaccination recruits few new T cells.

Sequencing was performed on PBMCs from blood, taken roughly 45 days after vaccination. V is TRBV7-3 and J is TRBJ2-1; 11 bases map to TRBD2. The sequence derives from a man aged 45-65 years who received an inactivated influenza vaccine. In DNA, the CDR3 is TGTGCCAGCAGCCCCTCAATACTAGCGGGAGTGAATGAGCAGTTCTTC. Encoded protein: CASSPSILAGVNEQFF. Full variable domain (rest looked up from reference TRBV7-3 and TRBJ2-1): GAGVSQTPSNKVTEKGKYVELRCDPISGHTALYWYRQSLGQGPEFLIYFQGTGAADDSGLPNDRFFAVRPEGSVSTLKIQRTERGDSAVYLCASSPSILAGVNEQFFGPGTRLTVL.